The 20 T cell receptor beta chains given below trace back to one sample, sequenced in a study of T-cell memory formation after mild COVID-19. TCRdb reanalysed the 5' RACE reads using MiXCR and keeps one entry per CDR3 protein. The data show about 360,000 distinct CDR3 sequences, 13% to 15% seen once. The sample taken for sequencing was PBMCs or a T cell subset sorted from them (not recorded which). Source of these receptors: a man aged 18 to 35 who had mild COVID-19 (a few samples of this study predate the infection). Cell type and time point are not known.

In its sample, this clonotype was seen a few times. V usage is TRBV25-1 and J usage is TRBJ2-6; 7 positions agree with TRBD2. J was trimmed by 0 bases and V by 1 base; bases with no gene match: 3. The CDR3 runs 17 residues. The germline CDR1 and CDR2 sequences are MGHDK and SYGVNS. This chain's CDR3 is CASSESGGSSGANVLTF. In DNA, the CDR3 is TGTGCCAGCAGTGAATCGGGGGGTTCCTCTGGGGCCAACGTCCTGACTTTC.

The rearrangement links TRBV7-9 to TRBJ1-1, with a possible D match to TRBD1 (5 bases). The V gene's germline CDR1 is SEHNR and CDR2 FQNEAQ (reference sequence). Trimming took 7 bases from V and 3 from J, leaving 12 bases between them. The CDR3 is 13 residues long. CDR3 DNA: TGTGCCAGCACCGCCGGGGGGTACACTGAAGCTTTCTTT. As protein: CASTAGGYTEAFF.

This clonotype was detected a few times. CDR3 coding DNA: TGTGCCAGCGATGGGGCCGGGGAGCTGTTTTTT. This sequence encodes CASDGAGELFF. The rearrangement uses TRBV4-2 and TRBJ2-2; D gene uncertain. This CDR3 region has 11 residues. The V gene lost 8 bases and the J gene lost 6 bases, with 7 bases spanning the gap. Germline CDR1 and CDR2: LGHNA and YNFKEQ.

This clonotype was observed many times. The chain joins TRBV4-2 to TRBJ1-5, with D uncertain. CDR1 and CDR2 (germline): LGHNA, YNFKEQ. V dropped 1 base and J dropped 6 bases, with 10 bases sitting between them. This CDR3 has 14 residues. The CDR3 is CASSQAPGSQPQHF. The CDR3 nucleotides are TGTGCCAGCAGCCAAGCCCCTGGAAGTCAGCCCCAGCATTTT.

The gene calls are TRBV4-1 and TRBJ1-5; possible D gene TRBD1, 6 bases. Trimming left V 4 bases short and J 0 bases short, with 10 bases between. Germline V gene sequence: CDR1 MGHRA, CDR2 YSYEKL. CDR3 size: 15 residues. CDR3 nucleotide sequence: TGCGCCAGCAGCCCCTACAGGGATAGCAATCAGCCCCAGCATTTT. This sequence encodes CASSPYRDSNQPQHF.

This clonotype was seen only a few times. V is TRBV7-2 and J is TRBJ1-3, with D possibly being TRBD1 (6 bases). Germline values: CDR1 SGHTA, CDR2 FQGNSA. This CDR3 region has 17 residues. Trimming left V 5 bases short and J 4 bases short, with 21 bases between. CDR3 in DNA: TGTGCCAGCAGCCGACCGACGAAAGGACAGAGAGGAAACACCATATATTTT. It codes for CASSRPTKGQRGNTIYF.

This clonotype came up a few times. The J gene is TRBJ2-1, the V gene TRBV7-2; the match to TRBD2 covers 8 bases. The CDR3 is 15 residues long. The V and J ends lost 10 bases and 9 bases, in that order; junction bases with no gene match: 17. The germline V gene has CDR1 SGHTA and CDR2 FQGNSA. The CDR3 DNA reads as TGTGCCACTAGCACCTCGGACGGGGGGGGCAGTGAGCAGTTCTTC. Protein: CATSTSDGGGSEQFF.

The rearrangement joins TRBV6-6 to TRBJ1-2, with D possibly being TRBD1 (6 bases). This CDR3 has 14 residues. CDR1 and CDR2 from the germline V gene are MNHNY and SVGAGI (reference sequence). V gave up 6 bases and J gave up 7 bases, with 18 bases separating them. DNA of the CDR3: TGTGCCAGCAGGTCAGGGGTCCCAGTAGGTGGCTACACCTTC. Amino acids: CASRSGVPVGGYTF.

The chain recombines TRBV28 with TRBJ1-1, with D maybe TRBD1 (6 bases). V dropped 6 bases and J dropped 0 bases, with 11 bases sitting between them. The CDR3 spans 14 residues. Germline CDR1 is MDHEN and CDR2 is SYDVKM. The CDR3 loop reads CASRETGMNTEAFF. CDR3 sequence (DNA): TGTGCCAGCAGGGAAACAGGGATGAACACTGAAGCTTTCTTT.

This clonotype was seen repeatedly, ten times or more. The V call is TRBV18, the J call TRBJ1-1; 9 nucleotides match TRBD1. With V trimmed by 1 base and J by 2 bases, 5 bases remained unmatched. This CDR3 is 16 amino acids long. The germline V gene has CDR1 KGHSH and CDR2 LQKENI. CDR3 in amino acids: CASSPLRDRVNTEAFF. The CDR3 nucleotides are TGTGCCAGCTCACCACTCCGGGACAGGGTTAACACTGAAGCTTTCTTT.

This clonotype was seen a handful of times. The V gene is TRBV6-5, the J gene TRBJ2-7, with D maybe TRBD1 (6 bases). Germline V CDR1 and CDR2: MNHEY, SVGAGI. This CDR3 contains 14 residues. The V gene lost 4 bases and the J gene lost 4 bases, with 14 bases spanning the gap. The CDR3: CASSSPGQRYEQYF. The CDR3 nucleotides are TGTGCCAGCAGTTCTCCGGGACAACGATACGAGCAGTACTTC.

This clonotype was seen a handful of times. This chain's CDR3 is CASSPRVGDNEQFF. Here the CDR3 DNA reads TGTGCCAGCAGCCCCCGTGTGGGGGACAATGAGCAGTTCTTC. The chain is built from TRBV7-2 and TRBJ2-1, with D perhaps assigned TRBD1 or TRBD2 (5 bases each). The ends were cut back, 5 bases at V and 5 bases at J, with 13 bases in the middle. CDR1 and CDR2 (germline): SGHTA, FQGNSA. This CDR3 is built from 14 residues.

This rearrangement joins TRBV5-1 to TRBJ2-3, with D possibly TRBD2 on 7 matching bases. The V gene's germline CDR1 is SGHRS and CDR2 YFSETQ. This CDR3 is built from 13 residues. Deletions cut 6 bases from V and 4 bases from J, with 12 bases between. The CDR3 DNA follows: TGCGCCAGCAACGGGGGGCCGCCAGATACGCAGTATTTT. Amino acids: CASNGGPPDTQYF.

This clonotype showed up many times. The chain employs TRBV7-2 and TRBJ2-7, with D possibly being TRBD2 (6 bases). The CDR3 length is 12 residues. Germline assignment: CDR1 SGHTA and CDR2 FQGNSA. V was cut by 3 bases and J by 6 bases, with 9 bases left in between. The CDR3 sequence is CASSLPGGEQYF. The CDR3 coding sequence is TGTGCCAGCAGCTTGCCCGGGGGCGAGCAGTACTTC. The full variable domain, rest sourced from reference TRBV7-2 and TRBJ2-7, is GAGVSQSPSNKVTEKGKDVELRCDPISGHTALYWYRQSLGQGLEFLIYFQGNSAPDKSGLPSDRFSAERTGGSVSTLTIQRTQQEDSAVYLCASSLPGGEQYFGPGTRLTVT.

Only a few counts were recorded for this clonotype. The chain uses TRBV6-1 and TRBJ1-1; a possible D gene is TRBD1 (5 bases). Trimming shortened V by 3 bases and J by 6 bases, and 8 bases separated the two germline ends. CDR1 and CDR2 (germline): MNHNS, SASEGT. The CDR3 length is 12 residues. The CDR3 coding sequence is TGTGCCAGCAGTGAGGGGACGGCTGAAGCTTTCTTT. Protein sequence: CASSEGTAEAFF.

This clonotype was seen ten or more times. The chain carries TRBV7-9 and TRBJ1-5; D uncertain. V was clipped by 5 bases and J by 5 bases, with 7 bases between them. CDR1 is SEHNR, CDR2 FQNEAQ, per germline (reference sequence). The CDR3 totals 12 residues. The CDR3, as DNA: TGTGCCAGCAGCCCTCCGGATCAGCCCCAGCATTTT. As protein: CASSPPDQPQHF. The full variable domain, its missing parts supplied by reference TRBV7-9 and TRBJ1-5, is DTGVSQNPRHKITKRGQNVTFRCDPISEHNRLYWYRQTLGQGPEFLTYFQNEAQLEKSRLLSDRFSAERPKGSFSTLEIQRTEQGDSAMYLCASSPPDQPQHFGDGTRLSIL.

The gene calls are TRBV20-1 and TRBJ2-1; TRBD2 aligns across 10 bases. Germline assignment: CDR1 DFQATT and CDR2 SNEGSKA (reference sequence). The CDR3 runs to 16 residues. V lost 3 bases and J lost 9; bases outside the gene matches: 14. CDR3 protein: CSASSLSSGSLAEQFF. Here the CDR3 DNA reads TGCAGTGCTAGTAGCCTCTCTAGCGGGAGTCTGGCTGAGCAGTTCTTC.

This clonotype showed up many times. The CDR3 DNA follows: TGCGCCAGTAGCGGGGGCGACACCGGGGAGCTGTTTTTT. This sequence encodes CASSGGDTGELFF. This sequence joins TRBV5-1 and TRBJ2-2; the match to TRBD2 covers 9 bases. Germline values: CDR1 SGHRS, CDR2 YFSETQ. The CDR3 loop spans 13 amino acids. Trimming cost V 8 bases and J 3 bases; bases outside gene matches: 2.

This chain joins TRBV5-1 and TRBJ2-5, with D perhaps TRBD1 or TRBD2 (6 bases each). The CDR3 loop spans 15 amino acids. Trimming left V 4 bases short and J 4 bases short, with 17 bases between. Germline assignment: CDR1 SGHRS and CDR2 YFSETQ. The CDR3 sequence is CASSPRGPIAETQYF. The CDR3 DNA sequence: TGCGCCAGCAGCCCCCGGGGGCCCATAGCAGAGACCCAGTACTTC.

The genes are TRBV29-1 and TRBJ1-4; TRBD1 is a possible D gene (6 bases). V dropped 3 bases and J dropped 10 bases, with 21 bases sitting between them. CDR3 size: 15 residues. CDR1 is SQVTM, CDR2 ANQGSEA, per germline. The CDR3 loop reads CSVERGVGGIGKLFF. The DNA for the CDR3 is TGCAGCGTTGAGAGGGGGGTCGGAGGAATTGGAAAACTGTTTTTT. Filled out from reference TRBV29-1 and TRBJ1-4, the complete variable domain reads SAVISQKPSRDICQRGTSLTIQCQVDSQVTMMFWYRQQPGQSLTLIATANQGSEATYESGFVIDKFPISRPNLTFSTLTVSNMSPEDSSIYLCSVERGVGGIGKLFFGSGTQLSVL.